The 20 T cell receptor beta chains below come from one sample, sequenced in a study of monozygotic twins with inflammatory bowel disease. TCRdb derives one entry per CDR3 protein from the 5' RACE reads, leaving out DNA. This sample's clone table lists about 300,000 distinct CDR3 sequences. The sample comprised blood. The receptors come from a human donor with ulcerative colitis or Crohn's disease, or a healthy co-twin of an affected twin (not recorded which).

V is TRBV12-3 or TRBV12-4 and J is TRBJ2-3; absent DNA, TCRdb's TRBD2 call cannot be checked. The CDR3 spans 17 residues. CDR3 protein: CASSLSLAGGSTDTQYF.

V and J are TRBV7-2 and TRBJ2-1. This CDR3 is built from 14 residues. Germline assignment: CDR1 SGHTA and CDR2 FQGNSA. CDR3 sequence: CASSIGTLNNEQFF. Full variable domain (rest looked up from reference TRBV7-2 and TRBJ2-1): GAGVSQSPSNKVTEKGKDVELRCDPISGHTALYWYRQSLGQGLEFLIYFQGNSAPDKSGLPSDRFSAERTGGSVSTLTIQRTQQEDSAVYLCASSIGTLNNEQFFGPGTRLTVL.

The V and J genes are TRBV20-1 and TRBJ2-5; TCRdb's assignment of TRBD1 cannot be checked, as there is no DNA. The CDR3 is 14 residues long. Germline loops: CDR1 DFQATT, CDR2 SNEGSKA (reference sequence). CDR3 sequence: CSATPIQGRETQYF.

The CDR3 sequence is CASSQPRAASYEQYF. This chain connects TRBV4-1 to TRBJ2-7; TCRdb selects TRBD1, and the lack of DNA leaves this call unchecked. CDR1 and CDR2 (germline): MGHRA, YSYEKL. The CDR3 extends over 15 amino acids.

The V gene is TRBV12-3 or TRBV12-4, the J gene TRBJ1-2. The CDR3 loop spans 14 amino acids. The CDR3 sequence: CASSDLASNYVYTF.

This chain joins TRBV4-2 and TRBJ2-3. The CDR3 totals 16 residues. Germline loops: CDR1 LGHNA, CDR2 YNFKEQ. The CDR3 reads CASSQDYGRGTDTQYF.

The gene calls are TRBV24-1 and TRBJ2-7; TCRdb indicates TRBD1, and absent DNA this call remains unverified. CDR3 size: 15 residues. CDR1 and CDR2 (germline): KGHDR, SFDVKD. The CDR3 region is CATSELDRPSCEQYF.

The CDR3 reads CASKGQHNSPLHF. The chain couples TRBV2 to TRBJ1-6; lacking DNA, the TRBD1 call made by TCRdb goes unchecked. In germline, CDR1 is SNHLY, CDR2 FYNNEI. CDR3 size: 13 residues.

This chain uses TRBV28 with TRBJ2-1; the D call from TCRdb, TRBD2, cannot be confirmed without DNA. Germline CDR1 and CDR2: MDHEN and SYDVKM. The CDR3 is 15 residues long. Here the CDR3 reads CASSLSGLAGGWQFF. Variable domain in full (rest from reference TRBV28 and TRBJ2-1): DVKVTQSSRYLVKRTGEKVFLECVQDMDHENMFWYRQDPGLGLRLIYFSYDVKMKEKGDIPEGYSVSREKKERFSLILESASTNQTSMYLCASSLSGLAGGWQFFGPGTRLTVL.

The chain is built from TRBV6-5 and TRBJ2-1. The CDR3 length is 14 residues. Per the germline V gene, CDR1 is MNHEY and CDR2 is SVGAGI. The CDR3 is CASSYLGIYNEQFF.

The V gene is TRBV6-1, the J gene TRBJ2-6. Germline V gene sequence: CDR1 MNHNS, CDR2 SASEGT. The CDR3 runs 15 residues. The CDR3 reads CASREQGSGANVLTF.

The CDR3: CASARTSGNQETQYF. The J gene is TRBJ2-5, the V gene TRBV7-2; there is no DNA to check the TCRdb D call of TRBD2. CDR3 length: 15 residues. In germline, CDR1 is SGHTA, CDR2 FQGNSA.

CDR3 sequence: CASSKQGGTEAFF. The rearrangement joins TRBV7-8 to TRBJ1-1; there is no DNA to check the TCRdb D call of TRBD1. The CDR3 runs to 13 residues. Germline V gene data show CDR1 as SGHVS and CDR2 as FQNEAQ.

V usage is TRBV5-1 and J usage is TRBJ2-3; the TRBD1 assignment by TCRdb is unverifiable without DNA. The CDR3 runs to 14 residues. Germline V gene data show CDR1 as SGHRS and CDR2 as YFSETQ. CDR3 sequence: CASSVGTGGDTQYF.

This sequence joins TRBV28 and TRBJ1-2; with no DNA, the TCRdb D assignment of TRBD1 cannot be verified. This CDR3 spans 14 amino acids. Germline values: CDR1 MDHEN, CDR2 SYDVKM. The CDR3 loop reads CASSSTGVFEGYTF.

This chain connects TRBV9 to TRBJ2-3. Germline loops: CDR1 SGDLS, CDR2 YYNGEE. The CDR3 contains 12 residues. The CDR3 region is CASSVGLDTQYF.

V is TRBV27 and J is TRBJ2-3; the TCRdb call, TRBD2, lacks DNA for checking. Germline CDR1 is MNHEY and CDR2 is SMNVEV (reference sequence). The CDR3 is 14 amino acids. The CDR3 sequence is CASSYSGVPDTQYF.

The chain joins TRBV28 to TRBJ2-7; as DNA is missing, the TRBD2 call by TCRdb cannot be tested. The CDR3 contains 12 residues. The germline V gene has CDR1 MDHEN and CDR2 SYDVKM. The CDR3 sequence: CASRDSGYEQYF.

The chain couples TRBV20-1 to TRBJ2-3; no DNA is available, so the TRBD1 call from TCRdb remains unchecked. The CDR3 is 15 amino acids. CDR1 is DFQATT and CDR2 is SNEGSKA in the germline V gene (reference sequence). CDR3 region: CSAPDRGAGTDTQYF.

The rearrangement links TRBV10-3 to TRBJ1-2; checking the TCRdb D call of TRBD1 is not possible without DNA. Germline V gives CDR1 ENHRY, CDR2 SYGVKD. This CDR3 has 17 residues. CDR3 protein: CATAPIGQKNANYGYTF.